This T cell receptor (beta chain) was captured in a study of T cell changes during pregnancy in multiple sclerosis. The CDR3 consists of 15 residues. Clones were sequenced by immunoSEQ multiplex PCR, and TCRdb holds only the in-frame ones, with some missing. Among about 84,000 clones listed, over 85% were seen once. The clonotype comes from a female donor in good health, enrolled as a control in a pregnancy study. The sample consisted of peripheral blood, taken in the second trimester of pregnancy. J is TRBJ2-7 and V is TRBV1; TRBD1 is the table's D call and was not checked against the DNA. TRBV1 is a pseudogene segment. DNA of the CDR3: TGCACCAGCCTATTTCCGGGACAGGGCTTTGGGGAGCAGTACTTC. It yields the protein CTSLFPGQGFGEQYF.